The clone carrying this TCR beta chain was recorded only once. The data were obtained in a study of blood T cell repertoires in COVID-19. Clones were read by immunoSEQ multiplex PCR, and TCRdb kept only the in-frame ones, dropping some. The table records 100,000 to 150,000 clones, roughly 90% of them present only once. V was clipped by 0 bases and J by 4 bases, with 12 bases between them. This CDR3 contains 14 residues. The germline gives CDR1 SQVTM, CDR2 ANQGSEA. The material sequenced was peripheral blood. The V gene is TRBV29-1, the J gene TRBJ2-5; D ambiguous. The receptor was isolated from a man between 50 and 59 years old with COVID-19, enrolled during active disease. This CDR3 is CSVEDSGSGETQYF. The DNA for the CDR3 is TGCAGCGTTGAAGACTCAGGTTCCGGAGAGACCCAGTACTTC.